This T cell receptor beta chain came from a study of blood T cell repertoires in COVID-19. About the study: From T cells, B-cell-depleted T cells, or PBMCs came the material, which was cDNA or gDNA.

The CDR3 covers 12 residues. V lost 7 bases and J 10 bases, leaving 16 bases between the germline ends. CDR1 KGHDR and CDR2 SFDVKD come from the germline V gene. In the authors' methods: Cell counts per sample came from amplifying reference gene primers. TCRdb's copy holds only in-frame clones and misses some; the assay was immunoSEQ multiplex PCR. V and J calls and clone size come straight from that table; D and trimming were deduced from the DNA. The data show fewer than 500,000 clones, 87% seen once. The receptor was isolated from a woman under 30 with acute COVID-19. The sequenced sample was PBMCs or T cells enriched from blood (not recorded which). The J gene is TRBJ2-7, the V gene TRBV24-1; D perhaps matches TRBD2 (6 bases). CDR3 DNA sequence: TGTGCCACCAGCCCCCGGGGGTTGGAACAGTACTTC. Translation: CATSPRGLEQYF.